Each of the 9 T cell receptor beta chains below was sequenced from the same sample in a study of shared T cell receptors in the human thymus. This table comes from immunoSEQ multiplex PCR, and its TCRdb copy is limited to in-frame clones, with some not included. This sample has about 660,000 clones, with around nine tenths found just once. In addition, the sample was reused for a study of human thymus T cells.

The sample consisted of thymocytes. Receptors originate from a boy younger than two with a congenital heart defect.

The CDR3 DNA sequence: TGCGCCAGCAGCCCACTAGCGGGGCCTTACAATGAGCAGTTCTTC. Its protein product is CASSPLAGPYNEQFF. The genes are TRBV5-1 and TRBJ2-1; 10 bases are shared with TRBD2. V was pared by 4 bases and J by 4 bases, with 5 bases of the junction left unmatched. This CDR3 has 15 amino acids. Per the germline V gene, CDR1 is SGHRS and CDR2 is YFSETQ.

The rearrangement joins TRBV4-3 to TRBJ2-1; 8 nucleotides agree with TRBD2. The CDR3 extends over 16 amino acids. V gave up 0 bases and J gave up 8 bases; unmatched junction bases: 9. Germline lookup yields CDR1 LGHNA and CDR2 YSLEER. The CDR3 DNA follows: TGCGCCAGCAGCCAAGAAGGAGCGGGAGACCGGGATGAGCAGTTCTTC. Amino acid sequence: CASSQEGAGDRDEQFF.

This clone has a single count. V is TRBV27 and J is TRBJ2-7, with D unresolved. This CDR3 comprises 14 residues. The V gene's germline CDR1 is MNHEY and CDR2 SMNVEV (reference sequence). Trimming pared 4 bases from V and 0 bases from J, leaving 10 bases between. The DNA for the CDR3 is TGTGCCAGCAGTTCCGCCGGCGGCTCCTACGAGCAGTACTTC. Translated, it gives CASSSAGGSYEQYF.

V is TRBV11-2 and J is TRBJ1-4; D unclear. Trimming cost V 4 bases and J 8 bases, with 17 bases left between them. The CDR3 has 15 amino acids. CDR1 and CDR2 from the germline V gene are SGHAT and FQNNGV. The CDR3 loop is CASSSYRWGEEKLFF. CDR3 sequence (DNA): TGTGCCAGCAGCTCCTATCGGTGGGGAGAGGAAAAACTGTTTTTT.

The chain joins TRBV5-4 to TRBJ2-1; TRBD2 might be the D (5 bases). Germline lookup yields CDR1 SGHNT and CDR2 YYREEE (reference sequence). Trimming took off 3 bases at V and 5 bases at J, with 12 bases between the two ends. This CDR3 spans 14 amino acids. CDR3 nucleotide sequence: TGTGCCAGCAGCTCGCGCGCCGGGAACAATGAGCAGTTCTTC. Its protein is CASSSRAGNNEQFF. The variable domain in full, with the rest retrieved from reference TRBV5-4 and TRBJ2-1, is ETGVTQSPTHLIKTRGQQVTLRCSSQSGHNTVSWYQQALGQGPQFIFQYYREEENGRGNFPPRFSGLQFPNYSSELNVNALELDDSALYLCASSSRAGNNEQFFGPGTRLTVL.

This clone was detected only a few times. The chain joins TRBV10-3 to TRBJ1-1; tentatively, D is TRBD1 (5 bases). From germline, CDR1 is ENHRY and CDR2 SYGVKD. The CDR3 is 15 residues long. V was pared by 6 bases and J by 2 bases, with 16 bases between. CDR3 in amino acids: CAIRKFRAANTEAFF. The CDR3 DNA is TGTGCCATCAGGAAATTCAGGGCCGCCAACACTGAAGCTTTCTTT.

The genes are TRBV4-3 and TRBJ1-5, with a weak D call TRBD1 (5 bases). Trimming pared 1 base from V and 6 bases from J, leaving 10 bases between. CDR1 and CDR2 (germline): LGHNA, YSLEER. CDR3 size: 14 residues. CDR3 sequence (DNA): TGCGCCAGCAGCCAAGTCAGGGTGAGTCAGCCCCAGCATTTT. The encoded protein is CASSQVRVSQPQHF.

This clone has just a few counts. The CDR3 DNA is TGTGCCAGCTCACCTCCCGTGGTAGCGCACCAAGAGACCCAGTACTTC. This sequence encodes CASSPPVVAHQETQYF. The gene calls are TRBV18 and TRBJ2-5, with D possibly matching TRBD2 (5 bases). CDR1 and CDR2 (germline): KGHSH, LQKENI. The length of the CDR3 is 16 residues. Between the trimmed V and J ends, which lost 3 bases and 0 bases, there was a span of 14 bases.

The chain carries TRBV21-1 and TRBJ2-2; the D call of TRBD2 is as the table states it, not checked on the DNA. TRBV21-1 is a known pseudogene. CDR3 size: 10 residues. The CDR3 coding sequence is TGTGCCAGCACCGCCGGGGAGCTGTTTTTT. As protein: CASTAGELFF.